One and the same sample provided the 23 T cell receptor beta chains below, sequenced in a study of T cells in Graves' hyperthyroidism and ophthalmopathy. Amplification targeted TCR beta CDR3 regions from RNA transcripts. The HTBI primer set drove a first-round RT-PCR of the TCR CDR3. TCRdb ran MiXCR on the multiplex PCR reads and lists one entry per CDR3 protein. This table has about 200,000 distinct CDR3 sequences, around 20% appearing once. The sample taken for sequencing was blood. These TCRs come from a man aged 40-49 years with Graves' hyperthyroidism.

This clonotype was recorded many times. The rearrangement uses TRBV5-1 and TRBJ2-3, with a possible D match to TRBD2 (6 bases). In germline, CDR1 is SGHRS, CDR2 YFSETQ. The CDR3 consists of 16 residues. The V gene lost 5 bases and the J gene lost 0 bases, with 16 bases spanning the gap. The CDR3 is CASRGGVAASTDTQYF. CDR3 DNA sequence: TGCGCCAGCAGAGGTGGGGTAGCGGCTAGCACAGATACGCAGTATTTT.

The table lists this clonotype with a few counts. This chain connects TRBV28 to TRBJ1-5; D may be TRBD1 (6 bases). The germline V gene encodes CDR1 MDHEN and CDR2 SYDVKM. V lost 6 bases, J lost 5 bases, and 14 bases lay in between. The CDR3 covers 14 residues. CDR3 protein: CASSPGGGDQPQHF. CDR3 bases: TGTGCCAGCAGCCCCGGAGGGGGGGATCAGCCCCAGCATTTT.

This clonotype was observed at least ten times. The rearrangement links TRBV20-1 to TRBJ2-6; D ambiguous. The CDR3 is 12 residues long. Germline V gives CDR1 DFQATT, CDR2 SNEGSKA (reference sequence). The V end lost 3 bases, the J end lost 2 bases, and 2 bases lay between the germline ends. The CDR3: CSARTGANVLTF. In DNA form, the CDR3 reads TGCAGTGCTAGGACTGGGGCCAACGTCCTGACTTTC.

This clonotype was observed at least ten times. V gene TRBV7-3 combines with J gene TRBJ2-2; 9 bases map to TRBD1. The germline V gene has CDR1 SGHTA and CDR2 FQGTGA. The CDR3 has 16 amino acids. With 5 bases clipped from V and 4 bases from J, the junction kept 8 bases outside the gene matches. This CDR3 is CASSPRTGAATGELFF. The CDR3 DNA is TGTGCCAGCAGCCCCCGGACAGGGGCGGCCACCGGGGAGCTGTTTTTT.

This clonotype was counted a few times. The chain uses TRBV29-1 and TRBJ1-1; D may be TRBD1 (5 bases). Trimming pared 7 bases from V and 0 bases from J, leaving 12 bases between. Looked up from germline, CDR1 is SQVTM and CDR2 is ANQGSEA. CDR3 size: 13 residues. CDR3 DNA sequence: TGCAGCGCCCGACAGACCTTGAACACTGAAGCTTTCTTT. This translates into CSARQTLNTEAFF.

The chain combines TRBV19 with TRBJ2-7; unclear D gene. Trimming stripped 2 bases from V and 5 bases from J, with 22 bases between. CDR1 is LNHDA, CDR2 SQIVND, per germline (reference sequence). The CDR3 has 17 amino acids. CDR3 in amino acids: CASSISQALELWDEQYF. The CDR3 DNA follows: TGTGCCAGTAGTATATCCCAGGCTTTGGAGTTGTGGGACGAGCAGTACTTC.

V and J are TRBV27 and TRBJ2-2, with a tentative D call TRBD1 (7 bases). In germline, CDR1 is MNHEY, CDR2 SMNVEV (reference sequence). The V and J ends lost 1 base and 7 bases respectively, with 13 bases between them. The CDR3 length is 15 residues. The CDR3, as DNA: TGTGCCAGCAGTTTATTGCCAGGGGGGATCGGGGAGCTGTTTTTT. Its protein is CASSLLPGGIGELFF.

There are many counts of this clonotype. The rearrangement uses TRBV28 and TRBJ1-1; maybe TRBD1 (6 bases). This CDR3 region has 16 residues. Germline CDR1 and CDR2: MDHEN and SYDVKM. The germline V and J ends were trimmed by 5 bases and 7 bases, with 23 bases remaining between them. The DNA of the CDR3 is TGTGCCAGCAGTCAGCCCCGGGACACCACTTTAAGTGAAGCTTTCTTT. Its translation is CASSQPRDTTLSEAFF.

The genes are TRBV5-1 and TRBJ2-1; D remains ambiguous. Germline assignment: CDR1 SGHRS and CDR2 YFSETQ. The CDR3 spans 14 residues. Trimming left V 1 base short and J 7 bases short, with 12 bases between. The CDR3 is CASSLNNPVNEQFF. CDR3 in DNA: TGCGCCAGCAGCTTGAATAACCCGGTTAATGAGCAGTTCTTC.

The chain employs TRBV7-2 and TRBJ2-3, with TRBD2 matching over 7 bases. V shed 4 bases, J shed 0 bases, and the junction held 10 bases outside the gene matches. CDR1 is SGHTA, CDR2 FQGNSA, per germline. This CDR3 has 17 amino acids. The CDR3 spells CASSSSLGGGSTDTQYF. CDR3 nucleotide sequence: TGTGCCAGCAGCTCCTCTTTGGGGGGGGGGAGCACAGATACGCAGTATTTT.

This clonotype was counted between two and nine times. The V and J genes are TRBV24-1 and TRBJ2-2; no clear D. Trimming stripped 4 bases from V and 9 bases from J, with 8 bases between. CDR1 and CDR2 (germline): KGHDR, SFDVKD. There are 12 residues in the CDR3. In DNA form, the CDR3 reads TGTGCCACCAGTGACTTCTCCAGGGAGCTGTTTTTT. Translating gives CATSDFSRELFF.

This clonotype was detected a few times. V and J are TRBV19 and TRBJ1-2; the match to TRBD1 covers 7 bases. Germline V CDR1 and CDR2: LNHDA, SQIVND (reference sequence). This CDR3 is 14 amino acids long. With 4 bases clipped from V and 8 bases from J, the junction kept 10 bases outside the gene matches. The CDR3 sequence is CASSTLFDRDGYTF. The CDR3 DNA follows: TGTGCCAGTAGTACCTTATTCGACAGGGACGGCTACACCTTC.

This rearrangement joins TRBV10-3 to TRBJ1-2, with a tentative D call TRBD1 (6 bases). Germline-derived CDR1 and CDR2 are ENHRY and SYGVKD. The CDR3 sequence is 14 residues long. The V and J ends lost 0 bases and 8 bases respectively, with 13 bases between them. The CDR3 nucleotides are TGTGCCATCAGTGAGTCGAATGGGGACACCGGCTACACCTTC. Its translation is CAISESNGDTGYTF.

A note on this clonotype: One junction end does not reproduce the germline sequence, and a read error may be involved. The chain has TRBV3-1 and TRBJ2-1; D might be TRBD1 (8 bases). CDR3 length equals 14 residues. Germline CDR1 reads LGHDT; CDR2 reads YNNKEL (reference sequence). CDR3 protein: CASSQGTGRGEEFF. The CDR3 coding sequence is TGTGCCAGCAGCCAAGGGACAGGGAGGGGTGAGGAGTTCTTC.

This clonotype was detected many times. The rearrangement links TRBV5-1 to TRBJ2-5; 9 bases map to TRBD1. Germline V gene sequence: CDR1 SGHRS, CDR2 YFSETQ. Trimming cost V 4 bases and J 9 bases; bases outside gene matches: 10. The length of the CDR3 is 14 residues. The CDR3 sequence is CASSRTGERSAQYF. DNA of the CDR3: TGCGCCAGCAGCAGGACAGGGGAAAGGTCGGCCCAGTACTTC.

This clonotype was observed many times. V is TRBV27 and J is TRBJ2-7; unclear D gene. Trimming stripped 4 bases from V and 4 bases from J, with 14 bases between. This CDR3 comprises 14 residues. Germline V gene data show CDR1 as MNHEY and CDR2 as SMNVEV (reference sequence). The CDR3 DNA is TGTGCCAGCAGTTCTGGAGAGACCTCGTACGAGCAGTACTTC. Its translation: CASSSGETSYEQYF.

J is TRBJ2-7 and V is TRBV27, with TRBD1 matching over 11 bases. The germline V gene has CDR1 MNHEY and CDR2 SMNVEV (reference sequence). This CDR3 comprises 14 residues. The V segment lost 9 bases and the J segment 5 bases; nucleotides outside the gene matches: 9. Here the CDR3 reads CASRRDRGSHEQYF. CDR3 DNA sequence: TGTGCCAGTAGACGGGACAGGGGGTCCCACGAGCAGTACTTC.

This clonotype was observed at least ten times. The rearrangement joins TRBV11-2 to TRBJ2-3; 7 nucleotides match TRBD1. The ends lost 3 bases at V and 7 bases at J; junction bases unmatched: 10. The CDR3 runs to 15 residues. In germline, CDR1 is SGHAT, CDR2 FQNNGV. The CDR3 sequence is CASSFQGDLLNTQYF. CDR3 nucleotides: TGTGCCAGCAGCTTCCAGGGGGACCTCTTAAATACGCAGTATTTT.

Ten or more counts support this clonotype. The V gene is TRBV7-9, the J gene TRBJ2-7, with D perhaps TRBD2 (7 bases). Germline V lookup: CDR1 SEHNR, CDR2 FQNEAQ (reference sequence). The germline V and J ends were trimmed by 5 bases and 8 bases, with 16 bases remaining between them. The CDR3 is 13 residues long. The CDR3 protein is CASSPPGGSKQYF. The CDR3 DNA follows: TGTGCCAGCAGCCCTCCGGGGGGCAGCAAGCAGTACTTC.

This clonotype has ten or more counts. One end of the junction does not line up with germline, which may come from a read error. The chain uses TRBV12-3 or TRBV12-4 and TRBJ1-5, with 9 bases matching TRBD1. The CDR3 length is 15 residues. This CDR3 is CASRPGTGGNQPQHF. DNA of the CDR3: TGTGCCAGCAGACCGGGAACAGGGGGCAACCAGCCCCAGCATTTT.

This clonotype showed up just a few times. The chain carries TRBV19 and TRBJ1-1, with 7 bases matching TRBD1. Germline lookup yields CDR1 LNHDA and CDR2 SQIVND (reference sequence). The CDR3 spans 12 residues. The junction had 3 bases not matched to a gene; V was cut back by 8 bases and J by 3 bases. The CDR3 spells CASGDRYTEAFF. In nucleotides, the CDR3 is TGTGCCAGTGGGGACAGATACACTGAAGCTTTCTTT.

This clonotype has a handful of counts. The gene calls are TRBV6-1 and TRBJ1-5; the match to TRBD1 covers 7 bases. The CDR3 loop spans 15 amino acids. In germline, CDR1 is MNHNS, CDR2 SASEGT. The V gene end was trimmed by 5 bases and the J gene end by 3 bases; junction bases not matched to a gene: 7. The CDR3 DNA reads as TGTGCCAGCAGTCCAATGACAGGGAACAATCAGCCCCAGCATTTT. Encoded protein: CASSPMTGNNQPQHF.

The chain combines TRBV20-1 with TRBJ2-1; TRBD1 matches at 8 bases. The V segment lost 3 bases and the J segment 5 bases; nucleotides outside the gene matches: 9. CDR3 length: 15 amino acids. The germline CDR1 and CDR2 sequences are DFQATT and SNEGSKA (reference sequence). CDR3 in amino acids: CSASEYGTGNNEQFF. The CDR3 nucleotides are TGCAGTGCTAGTGAGTACGGGACAGGAAACAATGAGCAGTTCTTC.